The following is a T cell receptor beta chain sequence with its context. The CDR3 is 14 amino acids. Germline values: CDR1 KGHSH, CDR2 LQKENI. V lost 0 bases to trimming and J lost 5 bases, with 8 bases between them. These data come from a study of blood T cell repertoires in COVID-19. In the study overall: The United States, Italy and Spain provided the acute and convalescent COVID-19 samples.

Assay: immunoSEQ multiplex PCR; the TCRdb copy retains only in-frame clones and omits some. The sample includes roughly 320,000 clones, 90% of them seen just once. Source material: peripheral blood. The receptor comes from a woman aged 50 to 65 with COVID-19, enrolled during active disease. The V gene is TRBV18, the J gene TRBJ2-1; D unclear. CDR3 DNA: TGTGCCAGCTCACCACCGAATCGGGACAATGAGCAGTTCTTC. Protein: CASSPPNRDNEQFF.